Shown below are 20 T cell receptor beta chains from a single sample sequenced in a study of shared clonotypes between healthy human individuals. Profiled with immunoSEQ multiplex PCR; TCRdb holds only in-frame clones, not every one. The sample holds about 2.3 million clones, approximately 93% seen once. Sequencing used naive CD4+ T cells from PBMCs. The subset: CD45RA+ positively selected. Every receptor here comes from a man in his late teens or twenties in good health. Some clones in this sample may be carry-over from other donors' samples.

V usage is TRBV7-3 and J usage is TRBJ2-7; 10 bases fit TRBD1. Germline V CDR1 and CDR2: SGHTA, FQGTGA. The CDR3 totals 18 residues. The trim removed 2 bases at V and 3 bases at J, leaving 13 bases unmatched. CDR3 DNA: TGTGCCAGCAGCTTAGTAACCGAACGGACAGGGGGGATCTACGAGCAGTACTTC. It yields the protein CASSLVTERTGGIYEQYF.

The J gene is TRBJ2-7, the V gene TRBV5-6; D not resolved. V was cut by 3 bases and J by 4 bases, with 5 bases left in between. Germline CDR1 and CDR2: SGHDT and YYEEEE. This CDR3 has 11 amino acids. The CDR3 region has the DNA TGTGCCAGCAGCTCTGTATACGAGCAGTACTTC. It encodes CASSSVYEQYF.

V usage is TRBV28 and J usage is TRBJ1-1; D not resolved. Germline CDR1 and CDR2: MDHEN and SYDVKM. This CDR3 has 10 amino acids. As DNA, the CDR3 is TGTGCGTCGATGGACACTGAAGCTTTCTTT. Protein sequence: CASMDTEAFF.

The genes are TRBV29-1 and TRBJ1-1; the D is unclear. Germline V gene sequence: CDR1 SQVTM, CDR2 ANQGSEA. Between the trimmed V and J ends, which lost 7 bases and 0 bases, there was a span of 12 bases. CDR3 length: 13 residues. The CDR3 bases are TGCAGCGCCGAGGCAGATCTGAACACTGAAGCTTTCTTT. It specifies CSAEADLNTEAFF.

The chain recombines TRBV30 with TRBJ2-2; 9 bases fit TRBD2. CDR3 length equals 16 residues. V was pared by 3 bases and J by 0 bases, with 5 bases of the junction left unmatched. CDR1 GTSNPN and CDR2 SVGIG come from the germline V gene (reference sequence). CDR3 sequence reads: CAWRGGRGTNTGELFF. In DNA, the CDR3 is TGTGCCTGGAGGGGCGGGAGGGGTACGAACACCGGGGAGCTGTTTTTT. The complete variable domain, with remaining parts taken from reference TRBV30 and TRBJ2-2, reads SQTIHQWPATLVQPVGSPLSLECTVEGTSNPNLYWYRQAAGRGLQLLFYSVGIGQISSEVPQNLSASRPQDRQFILSSKKLLLSDSGFYLCAWRGGRGTNTGELFFGEGSRLTVL.

The CDR3 sequence is CAISESNQAAGYTF. The CDR3 nucleotides read TGTGCCATCAGTGAGTCGAACCAAGCAGCCGGCTACACCTTC. The V gene is TRBV10-3, the J gene TRBJ1-2, with unresolved D. From germline, CDR1 is ENHRY and CDR2 SYGVKD. Trimming took off 0 bases at V and 8 bases at J, with 13 bases between the two ends. This CDR3 spans 14 amino acids.

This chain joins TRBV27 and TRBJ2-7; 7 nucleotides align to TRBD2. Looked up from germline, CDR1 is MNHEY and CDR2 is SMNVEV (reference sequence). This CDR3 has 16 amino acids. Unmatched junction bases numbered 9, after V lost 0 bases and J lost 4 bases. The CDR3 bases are TGTGCCAGCAGTTTATCGTTCCTAGCGGAGGTTTACGAGCAGTACTTC. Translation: CASSLSFLAEVYEQYF.

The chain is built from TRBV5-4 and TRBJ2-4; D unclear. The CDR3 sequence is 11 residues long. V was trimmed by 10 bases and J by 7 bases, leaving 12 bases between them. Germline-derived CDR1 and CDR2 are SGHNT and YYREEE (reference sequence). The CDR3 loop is CAYESQNIQYF. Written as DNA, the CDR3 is TGTGCCTACGAATCACAGAACATTCAGTACTTC.

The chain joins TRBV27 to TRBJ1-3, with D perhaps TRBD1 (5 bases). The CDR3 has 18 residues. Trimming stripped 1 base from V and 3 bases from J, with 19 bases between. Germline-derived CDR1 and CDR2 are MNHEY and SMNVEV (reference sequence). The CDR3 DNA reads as TGTGCCAGCAGTTTATACTTTACTGACAGCGAAGGTGGAAACACCATATATTTT. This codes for CASSLYFTDSEGGNTIYF.

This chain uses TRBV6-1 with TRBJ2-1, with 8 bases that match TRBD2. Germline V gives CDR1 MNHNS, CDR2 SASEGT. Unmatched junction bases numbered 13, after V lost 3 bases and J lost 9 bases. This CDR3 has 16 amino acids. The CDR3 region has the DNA TGTGCCAGCAGTGACCCTTTTAGCGGGAATGGAGGTGAGCAGTTCTTC. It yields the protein CASSDPFSGNGGEQFF.

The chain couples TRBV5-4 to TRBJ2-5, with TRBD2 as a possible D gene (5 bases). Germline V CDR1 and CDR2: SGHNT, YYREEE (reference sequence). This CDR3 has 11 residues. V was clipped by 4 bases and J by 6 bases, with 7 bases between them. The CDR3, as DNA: TGTGCCAGCAGCCCGGGGAAGACCCAGTACTTC. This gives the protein CASSPGKTQYF.

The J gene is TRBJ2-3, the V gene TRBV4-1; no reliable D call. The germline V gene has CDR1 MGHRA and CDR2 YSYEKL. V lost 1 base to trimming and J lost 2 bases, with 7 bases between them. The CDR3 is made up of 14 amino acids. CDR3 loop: CASSQVVVTDTQYF. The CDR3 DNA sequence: TGCGCCAGCAGCCAAGTCGTGGTCACAGATACGCAGTATTTT.

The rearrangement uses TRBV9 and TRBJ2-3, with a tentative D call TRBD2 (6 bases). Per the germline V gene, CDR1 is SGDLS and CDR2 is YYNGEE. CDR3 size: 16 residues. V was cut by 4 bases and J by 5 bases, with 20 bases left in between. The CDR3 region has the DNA TGTGCCAGCAGCCGCGGGACCCAATCGTCGATAGATACGCAGTATTTT. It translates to CASSRGTQSSIDTQYF.

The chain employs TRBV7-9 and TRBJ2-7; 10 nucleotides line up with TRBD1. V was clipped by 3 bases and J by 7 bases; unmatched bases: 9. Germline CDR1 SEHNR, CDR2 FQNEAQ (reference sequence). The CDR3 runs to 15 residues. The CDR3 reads CASSLGQGNLQEQYF. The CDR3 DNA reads TGTGCCAGCAGCTTGGGACAGGGGAACCTTCAGGAGCAGTACTTC.

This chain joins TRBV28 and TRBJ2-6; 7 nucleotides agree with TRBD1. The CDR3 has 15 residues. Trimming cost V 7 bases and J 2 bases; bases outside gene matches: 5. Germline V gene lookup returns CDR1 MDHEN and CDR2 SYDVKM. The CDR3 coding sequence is TGTGCCAGCACCGATACAGGGGCTGGGGCCAACGTCCTGACTTTC. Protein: CASTDTGAGANVLTF.

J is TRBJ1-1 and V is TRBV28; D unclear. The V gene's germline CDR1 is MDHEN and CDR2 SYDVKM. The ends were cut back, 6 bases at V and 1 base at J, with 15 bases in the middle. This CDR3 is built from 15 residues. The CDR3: CASSTPQLRNTEAFF. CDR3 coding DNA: TGTGCCAGCAGCACGCCACAGCTAAGGAACACTGAAGCTTTCTTT.

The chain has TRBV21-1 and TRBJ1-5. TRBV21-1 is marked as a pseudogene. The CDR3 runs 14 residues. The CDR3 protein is CASSKVIINQPQHF. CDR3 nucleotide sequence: TGTGCCAGCAGCAAAGTCATTATAAATCAGCCCCAGCATTTT.

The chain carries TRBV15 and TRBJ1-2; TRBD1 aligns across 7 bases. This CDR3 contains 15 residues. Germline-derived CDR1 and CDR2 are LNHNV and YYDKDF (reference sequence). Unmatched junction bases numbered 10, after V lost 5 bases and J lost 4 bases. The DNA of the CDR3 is TGTGCCACCAGCGCAGGGACAGCTCAGGGCTATGGCTACACCTTC. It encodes CATSAGTAQGYGYTF.

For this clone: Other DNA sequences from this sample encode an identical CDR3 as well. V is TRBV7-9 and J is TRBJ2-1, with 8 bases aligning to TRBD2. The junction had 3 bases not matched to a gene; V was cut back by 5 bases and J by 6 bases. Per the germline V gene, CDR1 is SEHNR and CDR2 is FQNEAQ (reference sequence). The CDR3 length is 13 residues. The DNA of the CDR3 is TGTGCCAGCAGCCTCGCGGGGGGCAATGAGCAGTTCTTC. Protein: CASSLAGGNEQFF.

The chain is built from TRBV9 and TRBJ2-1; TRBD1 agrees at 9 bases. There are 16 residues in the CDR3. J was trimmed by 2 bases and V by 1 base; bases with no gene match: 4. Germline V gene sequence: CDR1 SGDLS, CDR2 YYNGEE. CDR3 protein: CASSVLGTGTYNEQFF. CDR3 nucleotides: TGTGCCAGCAGCGTATTAGGGACAGGGACCTACAATGAGCAGTTCTTC.